The clone carrying this T cell receptor (beta chain) was counted ten times or more. The antigen is undetermined. These data originate in a study of T-cell reconstitution after alpha-beta-depleted transplantation in children. Molecular barcoding with unique molecular identifiers was used for the TCRbeta library. A single record per CDR3 protein comes from TCRdb applying MiXCR to the PCR reads. The sample has 330,000 or so distinct CDR3 sequences, 6% to 10% seen once. Overall study results and limits: After one year, T-cell counts and TCRbeta diversity mostly came from new T cells. About two months after transplant, alpha-beta T cells reportedly came from several hundred expanded graft clones.

The germline gives CDR1 MNHEY, CDR2 SVGEGT. This CDR3 is 12 amino acids long. Trimming cost V 5 bases and J 4 bases, with 9 bases left between them. The rearrangement uses TRBV6-2 or TRBV6-3 and TRBJ2-7; D is tentatively TRBD1 or TRBD2 (5 bases each). The TCR was taken from a female patient aged 2-15 years who had a stem cell transplant for Fanconi anemia, so the T cells may come from the graft donor. The sequencing used peripheral blood, collected 360 days after TCRalphabeta/CD19-depleted stem cell transplant. DNA for the CDR3: TGTGCCAGCAGTGAGGGACCTTACGAGCAGTACGTC. Translation gives CASSEGPYEQYV.